Presented here are 14 T cell receptor beta chains from one specimen sequenced in a study of beta chain features in type 1 diabetes. What these receptors recognize is not known. Findings and limits, study-wide: There was a moderate but significant shortening of TCRB CDR3s in all four CD4+ subsets of Type 1 diabetes patients.

Since all of the isolated RNA was reverse transcribed, expressed TCRB transcripts were what got sequenced. The assay was immunoSEQ multiplex PCR, and TCRdb's table has in-frame clones only and misses some. The sample has under 20,000 clones; just over 70% are singletons. Sequencing input: stem cell memory CD4+ T cells from blood. The receptors originated from a man under 40 with type 1 diabetes.

This chain links TRBV18 with TRBJ2-1, with a possible D match to TRBD2 (5 bases). With 3 bases removed from V and 9 bases from J, the gap between germline ends came to 12 bases. Looked up from germline, CDR1 is KGHSH and CDR2 is LQKENI. This CDR3 is 13 amino acids long. The CDR3 DNA reads TGTGCCAGCTCACCCCCGGGCAGCGGTGAGCAGTTCTTC. It specifies CASSPPGSGEQFF.

V usage is TRBV2 and J usage is TRBJ2-3, with TRBD2 matching 8 bases. V shed 3 bases, J shed 6 bases, and the junction held 5 bases outside the gene matches. Germline assignment: CDR1 SNHLY and CDR2 FYNNEI. CDR3 length equals 14 residues. The CDR3 DNA reads TGTGCCAGCAGTGAGGGACTAGGAGGGGATACGCAGTATTTT. Translated: CASSEGLGGDTQYF.

The rearrangement uses TRBV2 and TRBJ1-5; tentatively, D is TRBD1 (5 bases). CDR1 and CDR2 from the germline V gene are SNHLY and FYNNEI. The CDR3 loop spans 15 amino acids. V shed 4 bases and J shed 6 bases, with 16 bases lying between them. CDR3 region: CASSGGGSRSQPQHF. CDR3 DNA sequence: TGTGCCAGCAGTGGGGGGGGGTCTAGGAGTCAGCCCCAGCATTTT.

This clone has a handful of counts. The rearrangement joins TRBV15 to TRBJ2-7; D not resolved. V lost 0 bases to trimming and J lost 11 bases, with 11 bases between them. The length of the CDR3 is 12 residues. Germline CDR1 LNHNV, CDR2 YYDKDF (reference sequence). CDR3 sequence (DNA): TGTGCCACCAGCAGAGATCACTCCCGGGAGTACTTC. It codes for CATSRDHSREYF.

This sequence joins TRBV7-2 and TRBJ2-5; TRBD2 is a possible D gene (6 bases). CDR1 is SGHTA and CDR2 is FQGNSA in the germline V gene. The CDR3 runs 14 residues. V was shortened by 2 bases and J by 7 bases, with 14 bases between the two germline ends. This chain's CDR3 is CASSLPAGSGTQYF. For the CDR3, the DNA is TGTGCCAGCAGCTTACCCGCGGGGTCCGGGACCCAGTACTTC.

The rearrangement links TRBV4-3 to TRBJ2-1, with D possibly being TRBD2 (5 bases). The V end lost 1 base, the J end lost 5 bases, and 9 bases lay between the germline ends. Per the germline V gene, CDR1 is LGHNA and CDR2 is YSLEER. The CDR3 is 14 amino acids. The CDR3 DNA reads as TGCGCCAGCAGCCAAGGCGGACTGAACAATGAGCAGTTCTTC. It translates to CASSQGGLNNEQFF.

The table lists this clone with a few counts. CDR3 bases: TGCAGCGTTGCCGTGAGCGGGGACACCGGGGAGCTGTTTTTT. Its translation is CSVAVSGDTGELFF. J is TRBJ2-2 and V is TRBV29-1; 7 positions agree with TRBD2. The V gene end was trimmed by 4 bases and the J gene end by 3 bases; junction bases not matched to a gene: 5. CDR3 length: 14 amino acids. From germline, CDR1 is SQVTM and CDR2 ANQGSEA.

The chain uses TRBV19 and TRBJ1-5; 10 nucleotides line up with TRBD1. The CDR3 runs to 17 residues. J lost 3 bases, V lost 5 bases, and 10 bases had no gene match. Germline CDR1 is LNHDA and CDR2 is SQIVND (reference sequence). CDR3: CASSRDRGRRSNQPQHF. For the CDR3, the DNA is TGTGCCAGTAGTCGCGACAGGGGGCGTCGATCCAATCAGCCCCAGCATTTT. The whole variable domain, filled in from reference TRBV19 and TRBJ1-5, reads DGGITQSPKYLFRKEGQNVTLSCEQNLNHDAMYWYRQDPGQGLRLIYYSQIVNDFQKGDIAEGYSVSREKKESFPLTVTSAQKNPTAFYLCASSRDRGRRSNQPQHFGDGTRLSIL.

The chain joins TRBV27 to TRBJ2-5; D possibly corresponds to TRBD2 (6 bases). Between the trimmed V and J ends, which lost 6 bases and 4 bases, there was a span of 15 bases. The CDR3 has 14 residues. Germline CDR1 is MNHEY and CDR2 is SMNVEV (reference sequence). CDR3 amino acids: CASRPSSVIETQYF. As DNA, the CDR3 is TGTGCCAGCAGGCCCTCTAGCGTTATAGAGACCCAGTACTTC.

V usage is TRBV18 and J usage is TRBJ2-5; D gene ambiguous. This CDR3 has 14 residues. V lost 0 bases to trimming and J lost 1 base, with 6 bases between them. Germline loops: CDR1 KGHSH, CDR2 LQKENI. The DNA for the CDR3 is TGTGCCAGCTCACCACCGAGTTCCCAAGAGACCCAGTACTTC. Its translation is CASSPPSSQETQYF.

A note on this clone: The junction shows a germline mismatch at one end, possibly a read error. This sequence joins TRBV7-7 and TRBJ2-2; a possible D gene is TRBD1 (6 bases). The CDR3 consists of 13 residues. Germline V lookup: CDR1 SSHAT, CDR2 FNYEAQ (reference sequence). The CDR3 sequence: CASSDRSTGELFF. The CDR3 DNA reads TGTGCTAGCAGCGACAGGAGCACCGGGGAGCTGTTTTTT.

The chain carries TRBV19 and TRBJ2-7, with D maybe TRBD1 (6 bases). The CDR3 extends over 13 amino acids. V lost 5 bases and J 2 bases, leaving 10 bases between the germline ends. In germline, CDR1 is LNHDA, CDR2 SQIVND (reference sequence). In DNA, the CDR3 is TGTGCCAGTAGTGCCGGACAGACCTACGAGCAGTACTTC. Its protein product is CASSAGQTYEQYF.

The genes are TRBV5-1 and TRBJ1-1, with no clear D. V was trimmed by 4 bases and J by 1 base, leaving 14 bases between them. CDR3 size: 15 residues. The germline gives CDR1 SGHRS, CDR2 YFSETQ. The CDR3 coding sequence is TGCGCCAGCAGCCTGCGGGAAGCCTCGAACACTGAAGCTTTCTTT. This codes for CASSLREASNTEAFF.

The CDR3 protein is CSVEVGGFREQFF. The DNA of the CDR3 is TGCAGCGTTGAGGTTGGGGGCTTTCGGGAGCAGTTCTTC. The chain couples TRBV29-1 to TRBJ2-1, with a possible D match to TRBD1 (6 bases). The V end lost 3 bases, the J end lost 10 bases, and 16 bases lay between the germline ends. The CDR3 covers 13 residues. CDR1 and CDR2 (germline): SQVTM, ANQGSEA.